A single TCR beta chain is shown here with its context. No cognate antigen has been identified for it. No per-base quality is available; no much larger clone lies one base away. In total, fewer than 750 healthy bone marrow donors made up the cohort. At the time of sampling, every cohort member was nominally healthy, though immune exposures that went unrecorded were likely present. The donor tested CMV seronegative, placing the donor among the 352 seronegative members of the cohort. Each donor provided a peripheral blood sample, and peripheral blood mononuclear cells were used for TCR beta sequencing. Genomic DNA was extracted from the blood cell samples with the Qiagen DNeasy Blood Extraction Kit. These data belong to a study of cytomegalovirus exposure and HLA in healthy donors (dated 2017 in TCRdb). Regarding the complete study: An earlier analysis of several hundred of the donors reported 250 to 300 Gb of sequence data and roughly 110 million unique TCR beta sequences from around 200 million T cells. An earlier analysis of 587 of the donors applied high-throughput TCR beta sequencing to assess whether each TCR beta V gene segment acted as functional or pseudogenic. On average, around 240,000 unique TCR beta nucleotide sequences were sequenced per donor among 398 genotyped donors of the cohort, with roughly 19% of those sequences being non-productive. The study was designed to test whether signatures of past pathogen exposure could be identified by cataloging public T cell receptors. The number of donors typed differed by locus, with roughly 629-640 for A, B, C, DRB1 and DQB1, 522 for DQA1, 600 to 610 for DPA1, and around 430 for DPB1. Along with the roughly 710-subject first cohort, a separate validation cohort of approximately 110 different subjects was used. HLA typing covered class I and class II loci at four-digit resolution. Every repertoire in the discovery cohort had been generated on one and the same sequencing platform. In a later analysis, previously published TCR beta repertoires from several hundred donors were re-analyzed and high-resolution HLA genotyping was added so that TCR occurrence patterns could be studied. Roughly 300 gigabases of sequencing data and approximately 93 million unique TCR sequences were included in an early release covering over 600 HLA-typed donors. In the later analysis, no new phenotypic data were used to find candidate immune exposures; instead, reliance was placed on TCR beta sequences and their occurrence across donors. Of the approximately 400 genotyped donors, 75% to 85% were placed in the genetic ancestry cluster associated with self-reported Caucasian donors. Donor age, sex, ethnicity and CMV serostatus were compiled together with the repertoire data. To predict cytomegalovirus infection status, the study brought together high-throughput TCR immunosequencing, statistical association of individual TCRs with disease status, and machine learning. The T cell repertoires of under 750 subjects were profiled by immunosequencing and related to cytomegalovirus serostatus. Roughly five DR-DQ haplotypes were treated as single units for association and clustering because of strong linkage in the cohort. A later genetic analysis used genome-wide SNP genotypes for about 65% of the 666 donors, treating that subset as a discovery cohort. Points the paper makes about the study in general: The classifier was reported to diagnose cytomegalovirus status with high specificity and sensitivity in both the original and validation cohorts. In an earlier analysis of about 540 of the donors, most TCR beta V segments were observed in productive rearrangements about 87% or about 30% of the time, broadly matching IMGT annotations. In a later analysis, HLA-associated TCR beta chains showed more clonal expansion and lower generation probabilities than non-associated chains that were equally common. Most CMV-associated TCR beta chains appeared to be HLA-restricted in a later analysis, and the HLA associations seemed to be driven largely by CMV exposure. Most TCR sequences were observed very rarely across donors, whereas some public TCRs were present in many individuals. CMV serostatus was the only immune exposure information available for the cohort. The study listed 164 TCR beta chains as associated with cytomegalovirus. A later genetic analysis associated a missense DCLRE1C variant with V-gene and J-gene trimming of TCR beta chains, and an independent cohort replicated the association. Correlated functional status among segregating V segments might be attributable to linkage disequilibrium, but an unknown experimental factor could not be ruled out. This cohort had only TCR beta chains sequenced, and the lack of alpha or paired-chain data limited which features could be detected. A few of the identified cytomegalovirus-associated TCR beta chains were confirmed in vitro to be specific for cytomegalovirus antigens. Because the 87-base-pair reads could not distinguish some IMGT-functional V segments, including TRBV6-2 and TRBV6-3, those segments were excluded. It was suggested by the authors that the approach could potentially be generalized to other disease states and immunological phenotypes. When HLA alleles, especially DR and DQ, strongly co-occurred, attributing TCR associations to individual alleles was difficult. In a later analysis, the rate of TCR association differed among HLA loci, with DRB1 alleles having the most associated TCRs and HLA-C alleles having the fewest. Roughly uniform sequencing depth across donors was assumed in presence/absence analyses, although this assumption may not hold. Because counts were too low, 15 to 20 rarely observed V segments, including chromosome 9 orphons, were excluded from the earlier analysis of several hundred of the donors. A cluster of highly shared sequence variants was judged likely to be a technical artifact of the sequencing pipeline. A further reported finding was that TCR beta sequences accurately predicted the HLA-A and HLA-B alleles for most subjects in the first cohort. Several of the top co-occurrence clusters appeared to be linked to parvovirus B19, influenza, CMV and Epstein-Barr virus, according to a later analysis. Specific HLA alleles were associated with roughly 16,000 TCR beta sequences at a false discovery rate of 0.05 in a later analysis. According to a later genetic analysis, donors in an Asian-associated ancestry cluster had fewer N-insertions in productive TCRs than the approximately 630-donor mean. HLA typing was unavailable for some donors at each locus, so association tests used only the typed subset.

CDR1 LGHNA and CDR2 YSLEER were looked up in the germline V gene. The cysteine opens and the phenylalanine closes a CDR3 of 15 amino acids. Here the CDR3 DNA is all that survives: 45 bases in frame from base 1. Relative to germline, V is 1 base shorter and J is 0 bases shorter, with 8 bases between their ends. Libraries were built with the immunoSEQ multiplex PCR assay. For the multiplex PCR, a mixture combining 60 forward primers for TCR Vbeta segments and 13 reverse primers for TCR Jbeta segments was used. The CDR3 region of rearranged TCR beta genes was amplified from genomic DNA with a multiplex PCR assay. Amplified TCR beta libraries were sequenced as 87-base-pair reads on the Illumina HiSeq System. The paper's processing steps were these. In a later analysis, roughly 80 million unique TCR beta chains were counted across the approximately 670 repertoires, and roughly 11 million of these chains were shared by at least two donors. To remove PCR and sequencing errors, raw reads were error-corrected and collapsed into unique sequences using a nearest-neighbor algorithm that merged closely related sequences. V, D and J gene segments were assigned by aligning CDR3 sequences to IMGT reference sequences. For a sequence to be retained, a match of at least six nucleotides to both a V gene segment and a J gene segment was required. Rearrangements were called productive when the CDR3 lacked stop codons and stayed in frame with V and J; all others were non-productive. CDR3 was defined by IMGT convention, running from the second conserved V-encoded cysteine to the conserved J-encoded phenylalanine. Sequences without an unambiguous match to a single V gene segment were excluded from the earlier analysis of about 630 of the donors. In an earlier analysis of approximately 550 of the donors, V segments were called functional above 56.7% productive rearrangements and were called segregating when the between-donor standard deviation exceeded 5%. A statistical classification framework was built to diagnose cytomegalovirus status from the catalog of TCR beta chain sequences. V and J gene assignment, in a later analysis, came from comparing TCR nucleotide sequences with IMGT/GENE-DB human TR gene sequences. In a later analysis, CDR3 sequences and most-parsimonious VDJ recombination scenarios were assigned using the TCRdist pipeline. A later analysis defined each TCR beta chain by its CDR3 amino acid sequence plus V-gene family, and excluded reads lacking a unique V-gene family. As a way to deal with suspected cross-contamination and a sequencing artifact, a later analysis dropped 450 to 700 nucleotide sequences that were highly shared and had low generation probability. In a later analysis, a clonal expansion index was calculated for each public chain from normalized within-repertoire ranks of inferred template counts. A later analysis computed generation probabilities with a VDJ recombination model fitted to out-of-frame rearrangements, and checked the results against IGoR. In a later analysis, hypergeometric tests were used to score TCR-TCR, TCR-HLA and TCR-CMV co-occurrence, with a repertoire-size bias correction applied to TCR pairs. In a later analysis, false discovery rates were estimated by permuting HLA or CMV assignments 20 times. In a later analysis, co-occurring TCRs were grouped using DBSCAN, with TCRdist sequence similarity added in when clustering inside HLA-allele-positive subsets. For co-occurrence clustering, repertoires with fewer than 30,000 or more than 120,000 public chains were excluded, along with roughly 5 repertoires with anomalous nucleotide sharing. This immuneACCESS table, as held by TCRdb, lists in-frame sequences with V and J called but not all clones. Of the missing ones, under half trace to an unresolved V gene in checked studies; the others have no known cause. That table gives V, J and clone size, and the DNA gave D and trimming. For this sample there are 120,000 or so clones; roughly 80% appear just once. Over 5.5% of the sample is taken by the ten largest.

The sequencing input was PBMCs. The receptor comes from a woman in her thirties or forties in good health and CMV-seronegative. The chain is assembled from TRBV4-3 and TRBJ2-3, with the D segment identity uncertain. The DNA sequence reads TGCGCCAGCAGCCAAGTGACAACTAGCACAGATACGCAGTATTTT. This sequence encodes CASSQVTTSTDTQYF.